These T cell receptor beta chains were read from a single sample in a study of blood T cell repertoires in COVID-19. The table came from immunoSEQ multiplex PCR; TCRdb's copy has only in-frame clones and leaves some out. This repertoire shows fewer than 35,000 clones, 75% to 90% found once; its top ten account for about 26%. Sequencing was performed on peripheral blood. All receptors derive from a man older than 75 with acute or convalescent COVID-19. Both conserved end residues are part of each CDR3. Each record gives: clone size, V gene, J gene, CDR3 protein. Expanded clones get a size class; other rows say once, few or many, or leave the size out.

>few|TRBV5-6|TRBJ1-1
CASSPPWRDRTEAFF
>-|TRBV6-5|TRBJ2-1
CASSYGRGSYNEQFF
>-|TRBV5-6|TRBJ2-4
CASSRDRPKGNIQYF
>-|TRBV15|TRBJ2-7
CATSSHPGQSSYEQYF
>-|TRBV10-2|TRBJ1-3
CASSEFGTGTGVGNTIYF
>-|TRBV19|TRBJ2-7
CASSASGTASYEQYF
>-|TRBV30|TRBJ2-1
CAWSFRGEEQFF
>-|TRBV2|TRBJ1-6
CASSEGPLDNSPLHF
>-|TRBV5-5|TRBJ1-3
CASSLVPSSGNTIYF
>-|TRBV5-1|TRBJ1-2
CASSLSGTGYGYTF
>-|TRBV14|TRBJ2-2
CASSQDRGSTGELFF
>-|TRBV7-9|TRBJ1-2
CASSLGGDRGDGYTF
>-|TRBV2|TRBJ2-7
CASSVQGVYEQYF
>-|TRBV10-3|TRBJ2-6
CAISVGRALGSGANVLTF
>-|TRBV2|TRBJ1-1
CASSEYRNTEAFF
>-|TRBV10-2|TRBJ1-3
CASSENRELNTIYF
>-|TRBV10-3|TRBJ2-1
CAISRGTANNEQFF
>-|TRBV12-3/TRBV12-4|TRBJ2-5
CASSSLSSETQYF
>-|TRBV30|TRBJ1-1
CAWTPPGYTEAFF
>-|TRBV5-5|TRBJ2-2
CASSLEGTAGGNTGELFF
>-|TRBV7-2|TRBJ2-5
CASSLGQGRRETQYF
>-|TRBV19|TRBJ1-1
CASSIDRENTEAFF